One sample yielded the 31 T cell receptor beta chains listed below, sequenced in a study of Ad26.COV2.S vaccination and SARS-CoV-2 variants. TCRdb's copy holds only in-frame clones and misses some; the assay was immunoSEQ multiplex PCR. The sample carries 300,000 to 400,000 clones, around 89% recorded once. Treatment: 15 to 20 received Ad26.COV2.S at low or high dose, single or two shots; five or six received placebo; per-sample allocation not given. Sampling was done on day 63 after the first vaccine or placebo injection. The specimen was peripheral blood, collected in a trial of Ad26.COV2.S vaccine versus placebo. Receptors originate from a person aged 18-65 years who received the Ad26.COV2.S COVID-19 vaccine or a placebo.

The chain couples TRBV19 to TRBJ1-4; a weak D match, TRBD1 (5 bases). The germline V gene encodes CDR1 LNHDA and CDR2 SQIVND (reference sequence). V was pared by 7 bases and J by 6 bases, with 18 bases between. The CDR3 consists of 15 residues. CDR3 nucleotides: TGTGCCAGTATCCCGACGGGAAAGGGGTATGAAAAACTGTTTTTT. This encodes CASIPTGKGYEKLFF.

The chain couples TRBV7-3 to TRBJ1-2; 7 nucleotides match TRBD1. Germline CDR1 reads SGHTA; CDR2 reads FQGTGA. The J segment lost 7 bases and the V segment lost 5 bases, leaving 7 bases of the junction unmatched. The CDR3 sequence is 13 residues long. The CDR3 protein is CASSPGTVPGYTF. Here the CDR3 DNA reads TGTGCCAGCAGCCCTGGGACAGTCCCTGGCTACACCTTC.

The DNA for the CDR3 is TGTGCCAGCAGCTTGCTGAGCGGTAGTAGCACAGATACGCAGTATTTT. Protein product: CASSLLSGSSTDTQYF. The chain couples TRBV5-4 to TRBJ2-3, with a tentative D call TRBD2 (5 bases). Germline V CDR1 and CDR2: SGHNT, YYREEE (reference sequence). The CDR3 spans 16 residues. V shed 1 base and J shed 0 bases, with 12 bases lying between them.

The chain joins TRBV27 to TRBJ2-7; 7 nucleotides align to TRBD1. This CDR3 spans 13 amino acids. The germline CDR1 and CDR2 sequences are MNHEY and SMNVEV (reference sequence). J gave up 3 bases and V 6 bases, and 5 bases lay outside the gene matches. The CDR3 protein is CASSYGTDYEQYF. The CDR3 DNA is TGTGCCAGCAGCTATGGGACAGACTACGAGCAGTACTTC.

The CDR3, as DNA: TGTGCCAGCAGCCCTACCGGACTAGCGCTGACCTACGAGCAGTACTTC. Translation gives CASSPTGLALTYEQYF. V is TRBV28 and J is TRBJ2-7; 9 bases match TRBD2. Per the germline V gene, CDR1 is MDHEN and CDR2 is SYDVKM. V gave up 6 bases and J gave up 2 bases; unmatched junction bases: 11. This CDR3 is 16 amino acids long. Filled out from reference TRBV28 and TRBJ2-7, the complete variable domain reads DVKVTQSSRYLVKRTGEKVFLECVQDMDHENMFWYRQDPGLGLRLIYFSYDVKMKEKGDIPEGYSVSREKKERFSLILESASTNQTSMYLCASSPTGLALTYEQYFGPGTRLTVT.

The CDR3 protein is CASTTTDGYQPQHF. CDR3 DNA sequence: TGTGCCAGCACTACTACCGACGGGTATCAGCCCCAGCATTTT. The chain uses TRBV7-9 and TRBJ1-5; D remains unclear. Germline V lookup: CDR1 SEHNR, CDR2 FQNEAQ (reference sequence). V lost 7 bases to trimming and J lost 5 bases, with 15 bases between them. The length of the CDR3 is 14 residues.

This clone was counted once. The chain uses TRBV7-2 and TRBJ2-5, with 8 bases identical to TRBD1. In germline, CDR1 is SGHTA, CDR2 FQGNSA. The CDR3 totals 15 residues. V was pared by 5 bases and J by 5 bases, with 10 bases of the junction left unmatched. In DNA, the CDR3 is TGTGCCAGCAGCCCGTCCAGGGGGCGAGGGGAGACCCAGTACTTC. It specifies CASSPSRGRGETQYF.

This clone came up a few times. The chain uses TRBV10-2 and TRBJ1-5; the match to TRBD1 covers 10 bases. Germline V gene data show CDR1 as WSHSY and CDR2 as SAAADI. CDR3 length: 13 residues. V shed 7 bases, J shed 7 bases, and the junction held 4 bases outside the gene matches. The CDR3 region is CASKGQGIQPQHF. The DNA of the CDR3 is TGCGCCAGCAAGGGACAGGGGATCCAGCCCCAGCATTTT.

The chain employs TRBV3-1 (or the pseudogene TRBV3-2) and TRBJ2-2; D uncertain. In germline, CDR1 is LGHDT, CDR2 YNNKEL (reference sequence). This CDR3 region has 15 residues. Trimming stripped 0 bases from V and 2 bases from J, with 7 bases between. CDR3 region: CASSQEWDNTGELFF. CDR3 coding DNA: TGTGCCAGCAGCCAAGAGTGGGATAACACCGGGGAGCTGTTTTTT.

The chain couples TRBV7-2 to TRBJ2-3; D remains ambiguous. The V end was cut by 1 base, the J end by 0 bases, with 5 bases between. CDR1 is SGHTA and CDR2 is FQGNSA in the germline V gene. This CDR3 region has 14 residues. Written as DNA, the CDR3 is TGTGCCAGCAGCTTAGTAGGCAGCACAGATACGCAGTATTTT. Protein sequence: CASSLVGSTDTQYF.

V gene TRBV6-4 combines with J gene TRBJ1-1; 12 nucleotides align to TRBD1. Germline CDR1 reads MRHNA; CDR2 reads SNTAGT. The CDR3 spans 15 residues. V lost 8 bases and J lost 6; bases outside the gene matches: 10. The CDR3 DNA reads TGTGCCAGCGATCGCCCGGGACAGGGGGCACCTGAAGCTTTCTTT. It specifies CASDRPGQGAPEAFF.

The J gene is TRBJ1-1, the V gene TRBV5-1; D unresolved. This CDR3 spans 14 amino acids. The germline gives CDR1 SGHRS, CDR2 YFSETQ. Trimming removed 2 bases at V and 0 bases at J, with 8 bases between. The CDR3 protein is CASSLWEVNTEAFF. In DNA form, the CDR3 reads TGCGCCAGCAGCTTATGGGAGGTGAACACTGAAGCTTTCTTT. Based on the CDR3 plus reference TRBV5-1 and TRBJ1-1, the full variable domain is KAGVTQTPRYLIKTRGQQVTLSCSPISGHRSVSWYQQTPGQGLQFLFEYFSETQRNKGNFPGRFSGRQFSNSRSEMNVSTLELGDSALYLCASSLWEVNTEAFFGQGTRLTVV.

The V gene is TRBV29-1, the J gene TRBJ2-3, with TRBD2 matching 13 bases. The CDR3 runs to 13 residues. Germline loops: CDR1 SQVTM, CDR2 ANQGSEA. Trimming took 7 bases from V and 5 from J; bases not matched to a gene: 3. The DNA for the CDR3 is TGCAGCGACCGGACTAGCGGGAGAGATACGCAGTATTTT. Its protein is CSDRTSGRDTQYF.

This clone was detected once. This chain links TRBV28 with TRBJ1-1; D gene uncertain. V was shortened by 6 bases and J by 7 bases, with 18 bases between the two germline ends. There are 14 residues in the CDR3. Germline V gene lookup returns CDR1 MDHEN and CDR2 SYDVKM. The CDR3 sequence is CASSPRENGYEAFF. CDR3 DNA: TGTGCCAGCAGCCCAAGGGAGAACGGCTATGAAGCTTTCTTT.

V is TRBV9 and J is TRBJ1-2; 8 nucleotides match TRBD1. The CDR3 has 15 amino acids. V gave up 0 bases and J gave up 7 bases; unmatched junction bases: 8. The germline CDR1 and CDR2 sequences are SGDLS and YYNGEE. The CDR3 DNA sequence: TGTGCCAGCAGCGTAGGGAGAACAGGGGGGAGTGGCTACACCTTC. Encoded protein: CASSVGRTGGSGYTF.

The chain has TRBV7-2 and TRBJ1-5, with D uncertain. V lost 2 bases and J lost 3, with 8 bases in between. Per germline, CDR1 SGHTA and CDR2 FQGNSA. The CDR3 extends over 14 amino acids. The DNA of the CDR3 is TGTGCCAGCAGCTTATCCGGGGACAATCAGCCCCAGCATTTT. Its translation: CASSLSGDNQPQHF.

The chain links TRBV12-5 to TRBJ2-3; 11 bases agree with TRBD1. Germline assignment: CDR1 LGHNT and CDR2 FRNRAP. There are 15 residues in the CDR3. J gave up 3 bases and V 6 bases, and 5 bases lay outside the gene matches. This CDR3 reads CASGSGTGGTDTQYF. DNA of the CDR3: TGTGCTAGTGGGTCCGGGACAGGGGGAACAGATACGCAGTATTTT.

This chain joins TRBV6-2 or TRBV6-3 and TRBJ1-1; D perhaps matches TRBD1 (5 bases). V was shortened by 5 bases and J by 6 bases, with 13 bases between the two germline ends. Germline lookup yields CDR1 MNHEY and CDR2 SVGEGT. This CDR3 has 13 amino acids. CDR3 sequence reads: CASSLTVLAEAFF. The CDR3 DNA is TGTGCCAGCAGTCTGACAGTACTCGCTGAAGCTTTCTTT.

The chain uses TRBV19 and TRBJ2-3; D not certain. Trimming removed 5 bases from V and 3 bases from J, with 9 bases in between. The CDR3 contains 13 residues. Germline values: CDR1 LNHDA, CDR2 SQIVND (reference sequence). The CDR3 loop reads CASSVTGTDTQYF. The CDR3 bases are TGTGCCAGTAGTGTTACCGGGACAGATACGCAGTATTTT. Full variable domain (missing parts from reference TRBV19 and TRBJ2-3): DGGITQSPKYLFRKEGQNVTLSCEQNLNHDAMYWYRQDPGQGLRLIYYSQIVNDFQKGDIAEGYSVSREKKESFPLTVTSAQKNPTAFYLCASSVTGTDTQYFGPGTRLTVL.

This chain connects TRBV18 to TRBJ2-7; 7 bases are a match to TRBD2. Germline CDR1 KGHSH, CDR2 LQKENI. This CDR3 comprises 14 residues. The ends lost 2 bases at V and 5 bases at J; junction bases unmatched: 6. CDR3: CASSPTGGGDEQYF. The CDR3 region has the DNA TGTGCCAGCTCACCAACGGGGGGAGGGGACGAGCAGTACTTC.

V and J are TRBV5-1 and TRBJ1-1; D is unresolved. The ends were cut back, 4 bases at V and 1 base at J, with 11 bases in the middle. The CDR3 extends over 14 amino acids. The germline CDR1 and CDR2 sequences are SGHRS and YFSETQ. The CDR3 reads CASSLDGRNTEAFF. The CDR3 DNA sequence: TGCGCCAGCAGCCTGGACGGTCGGAACACTGAAGCTTTCTTT.

This chain links TRBV30 with TRBJ2-7; 9 bases are a match to TRBD1. This CDR3 has 14 residues. Unmatched junction bases numbered 5, after V lost 3 bases and J lost 2 bases. The germline CDR1 and CDR2 sequences are GTSNPN and SVGIG (reference sequence). The CDR3 loop reads CAWSLGQGPYEQYF. The CDR3 nucleotides are TGTGCCTGGAGCCTGGGACAGGGACCCTACGAGCAGTACTTC.

The chain links TRBV3-1 (or the pseudogene TRBV3-2) to TRBJ2-1; D uncertain. This CDR3 contains 12 residues. CDR1 and CDR2 from the germline V gene are LGHDT and YNNKEL (reference sequence). V lost 8 bases to trimming and J lost 4 bases, with 9 bases between them. CDR3 bases: TGTGCCAGCGAGGAAGAATACAATGAGCAGTTCTTC. Amino acids: CASEEEYNEQFF.

The rearrangement uses TRBV7-9 and TRBJ1-2; no definite D call. The V gene's germline CDR1 is SEHNR and CDR2 FQNEAQ (reference sequence). This CDR3 has 15 amino acids. Trimming removed 1 base at V and 4 bases at J, with 13 bases between. CDR3 in DNA: TGTGCCAGCAGCTTAGATACGGGGTTTCGCTATGGCTACACCTTC. Its translation: CASSLDTGFRYGYTF.

This clone came up once. CDR3 region: CASSPGQGASYEQYF. Written as DNA, the CDR3 is TGTGCCAGCAGTCCGGGACAGGGAGCGTCCTACGAGCAGTACTTC. The gene calls are TRBV7-3 and TRBJ2-7, with 9 positions matching TRBD1. V was clipped by 6 bases and J by 1 base; unmatched bases: 7. The CDR3 is made up of 15 amino acids. Per the germline V gene, CDR1 is SGHTA and CDR2 is FQGTGA.

In DNA form, the CDR3 reads TGCAGCGTTGAGTGGCGGGACAGCTACGAGCAGTACTTC. Protein sequence: CSVEWRDSYEQYF. The chain links TRBV29-1 to TRBJ2-7; a weak D match, TRBD1 (7 bases). V was trimmed by 3 bases and J by 3 bases, leaving 12 bases between them. Germline V lookup: CDR1 SQVTM, CDR2 ANQGSEA. The CDR3 contains 13 residues.

This chain uses TRBV6-2 or TRBV6-3 with TRBJ2-1; 9 positions match TRBD2. Germline-derived CDR1 and CDR2 are MNHEY and SVGEGT. With 6 bases clipped from V and 4 bases from J, the junction kept 4 bases outside the gene matches. There are 14 residues in the CDR3. CDR3 in DNA: TGTGCCAGCAGCGGGACTAGCTTATACAATGAGCAGTTCTTC. Translating gives CASSGTSLYNEQFF.

The rearrangement joins TRBV4-3 to TRBJ2-7; 7 nucleotides line up with TRBD2. V shed 0 bases, J shed 3 bases, and the junction held 14 bases outside the gene matches. Germline V CDR1 and CDR2: LGHNA, YSLEER. CDR3 size: 18 residues. CDR3 loop: CASSQDRRGDHRYYEQYF. The CDR3 bases are TGCGCCAGCAGCCAAGATCGACGGGGGGATCATCGCTACTACGAGCAGTACTTC.

This rearrangement joins TRBV6-5 to TRBJ2-3; 9 positions match TRBD1. This CDR3 region has 14 residues. The trim removed 7 bases at V and 1 base at J, leaving 3 bases unmatched. Germline lookup yields CDR1 MNHEY and CDR2 SVGAGI. CDR3 in DNA: TGTGCCAGCAAGAGACAGGGGGGCACAGATACGCAGTATTTT. It yields the protein CASKRQGGTDTQYF.

The chain uses TRBV11-3 and TRBJ2-7; 8 bases are a match to TRBD1. The CDR3 runs 14 residues. Germline V gene data show CDR1 as SGHNT and CDR2 as YENEEA. The V segment lost 5 bases and the J segment 8 bases; nucleotides outside the gene matches: 11. Here the CDR3 reads CASSERAGGAQQYF. The CDR3, as DNA: TGTGCCAGCAGCGAGAGGGCAGGGGGCGCCCAGCAGTACTTC.

A remark on this clone: Other DNA sequences within the sample encode an identical CDR3. The gene calls are TRBV27 and TRBJ2-7, with D possibly matching TRBD2 (5 bases). CDR3 length equals 13 residues. The germline V gene has CDR1 MNHEY and CDR2 SMNVEV (reference sequence). Trimming removed 5 bases at V and 2 bases at J, with 10 bases between. Here the CDR3 reads CASSHGLPYEQYF. The CDR3 DNA sequence: TGTGCCAGCAGTCACGGACTTCCCTACGAGCAGTACTTC.